The clone carrying this TCR beta chain was observed many times. These data are taken from a study of T cells in Graves' hyperthyroidism and ophthalmopathy. There were TCR beta CDR3 regions amplified from RNA transcripts. The HTBI set primed first-round TCR CDR3 RT-PCR. Each CDR3 protein gets one entry after TCRdb re-called the multiplex PCR reads with MiXCR. The data hold roughly 110,000 distinct CDR3 sequences, with approximately 15% observed a single time. The CDR3 totals 16 residues. CDR1 is DFQATT and CDR2 is SNEGSKA in the germline V gene (reference sequence). With 6 bases clipped from V and 5 bases from J, the junction kept 11 bases outside the gene matches. The hyperthyroidism patients had all been newly diagnosed, and their disease duration was under 2 months. Their ages ranged from 18 to 65 years. Criteria for exclusion of patients were uncontrolled infection, other autoimmune disease, pregnancy or lactation. Diagnoses were made from clinical symptoms, serum measures (thyroxine and TRAb), thyroid ultrasound and orbital computed tomography. An approximately 9.8 ml volume of fresh peripheral blood provided the PBMCs.

This TCR came from a woman in her forties or fifties with Graves' hyperthyroidism. Sequenced: blood. The V gene is TRBV20-1, the J gene TRBJ2-3; 13 bases are a match to TRBD2. CDR3 sequence (DNA): TGCAGTGCGTCGACAGTGACTAGCGGGGGGCAAGATACGCAGTATTTT. This translates into CSASTVTSGGQDTQYF.